This T cell receptor (beta chain) was observed in a study of a mutant IDH1 vaccine in newly diagnosed glioma. Study summary: Radiotherapy, temozolomide, or both had been given previously, and both were given to most.

Time point here: baseline, week 1 (first vaccination visit). The treatment was: pre-vaccination baseline after standard-of-care therapy. V dropped 6 bases and J dropped 0 bases, with 13 bases sitting between them. The CDR3 consists of 15 residues. Per the germline V gene, CDR1 is SGHTS and CDR2 is YDEGEE. Method: immunoSEQ multiplex PCR; TCRdb's copy keeps in-frame clones and lacks some. The sample consists of around 53,000 clones, around 86% of them appearing once. Here the sequenced sample was PBMCs, taken from a glioma patient treated with radiotherapy, temozolomide or both. This clonotype was obtained from a man in his forties or fifties with glioma. The chain uses TRBV5-8 and TRBJ2-1; D unclear. As DNA, the CDR3 is TGTGCCAGCATGCGGACGGCTAGCTCCTACAATGAGCAGTTCTTC. Amino acids: CASMRTASSYNEQFF. The full variable domain, in which reference TRBV5-8 and TRBJ2-1 provide the parts outside the CDR3, is EAGVTQSPTHLIKTRGQQATLRCSPISGHTSVYWYQQALGLGLQFLLWYDEGEERNRGNFPPRFSGRQFPNYSSELNVNALELEDSALYLCASMRTASSYNEQFFGPGTRLTVL.